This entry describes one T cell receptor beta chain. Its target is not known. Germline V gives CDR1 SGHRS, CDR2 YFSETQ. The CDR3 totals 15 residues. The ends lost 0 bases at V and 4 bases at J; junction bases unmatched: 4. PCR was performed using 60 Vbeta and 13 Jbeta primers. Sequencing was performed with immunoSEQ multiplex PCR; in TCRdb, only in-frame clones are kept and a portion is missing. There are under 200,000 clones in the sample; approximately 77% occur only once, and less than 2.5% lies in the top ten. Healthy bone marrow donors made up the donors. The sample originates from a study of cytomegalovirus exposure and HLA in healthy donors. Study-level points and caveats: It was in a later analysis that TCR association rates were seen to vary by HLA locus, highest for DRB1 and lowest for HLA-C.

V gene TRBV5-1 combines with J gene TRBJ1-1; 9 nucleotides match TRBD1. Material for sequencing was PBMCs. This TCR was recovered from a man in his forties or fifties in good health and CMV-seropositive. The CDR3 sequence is CASSLEGTGITEAFF. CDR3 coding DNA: TGCGCCAGCAGCTTGGAAGGGACAGGGATCACTGAAGCTTTCTTT.